This TCR beta chain derives from a study of T cell changes during pregnancy in multiple sclerosis. Repertoires were generated with immunoSEQ multiplex PCR, while TCRdb's copy carries only in-frame clones and drops some. Of 33,000 or so clones detected, roughly nine tenths appear once; the ten largest clones hold approximately 4%. The V end lost 1 base, the J end lost 1 base, and 14 bases lay between the germline ends. In germline, CDR1 is SEHNR, CDR2 FQNEAQ (reference sequence). The CDR3 totals 16 residues. The sample here was CD8+ T cells from peripheral blood mononuclear cells, taken in the second trimester of pregnancy. The chain recombines TRBV7-9 with TRBJ2-7; D is possibly TRBD1 (5 bases). This receptor was taken from a female donor in good health, enrolled as a control in a pregnancy study. The CDR3 spells CASSLVGAGRSYEQYF. The CDR3 bases are TGTGCCAGCAGCTTAGTTGGGGCAGGTCGTTCCTACGAGCAGTACTTC.